The clone carrying this TCR beta chain was seen only a few times. Its antigen is undetermined. Healthy Caucasians supplied all donations. This specimen belongs to a study of identical twins. Template switching, a step in the protocol, added a universal primer site, and cDNA carried unique molecular identifiers. MiXCR was run by TCRdb on the 5' RACE reads, yielding one entry per CDR3 protein. The data hold around 480,000 distinct CDR3 sequences, with 13% to 15% observed a single time. CDR1 is MDHEN and CDR2 is SYDVKM in the germline V gene. The V segment lost 4 bases and the J segment 2 bases; nucleotides outside the gene matches: 7. This CDR3 is 16 amino acids long. Study-wide results and limits: Alpha sequences out of frame and shared by twins had excess low generation probability. The models systematically underestimated how much out-of-frame TCR alpha was shared in monozygotic twins.

Another study also made use of these data, one on yellow fever vaccine responses in identical twins.

The sequence was collected from a woman aged 18 to 35 in good health. The material sequenced was CD4+ T cells sorted from blood. The V gene is TRBV28, the J gene TRBJ2-7; 11 positions agree with TRBD2. CDR3 nucleotide sequence: TGTGCCAGCAGTTCGACTAGCGGGGCGGTTCCCTACGAGCAGTACTTC. Residues: CASSSTSGAVPYEQYF. Full variable domain (outside the CDR3, taken from reference TRBV28 and TRBJ2-7): DVKVTQSSRYLVKRTGEKVFLECVQDMDHENMFWYRQDPGLGLRLIYFSYDVKMKEKGDIPEGYSVSREKKERFSLILESASTNQTSMYLCASSSTSGAVPYEQYFGPGTRLTVT.